Each of the 31 T cell receptor beta chains below was sequenced from the same sample in a study of cytomegalovirus exposure and HLA in healthy donors. The study ran its PCR with 60 Vbeta and 13 Jbeta primers. Here immunoSEQ multiplex PCR was the method, and the copy in TCRdb shows in-frame clones only, minus some. The sample records about 120,000 clones, more than 60% being singletons. Sequenced material: PBMCs. The receptors originated from a man younger than 35 in good health and CMV-seronegative.

The count of this clone is one. The chain carries TRBV28 and TRBJ1-2; D call uncertain. The V end lost 6 bases, the J end lost 5 bases, and 16 bases lay between the germline ends. CDR1 is MDHEN, CDR2 SYDVKM, per germline. The CDR3 is made up of 14 amino acids. The DNA of the CDR3 is TGTGCCAGCAGGCTAGGCGGGGTCGGGTATGGCTACACCTTC. As protein: CASRLGGVGYGYTF.

The V call is TRBV29-1, the J call TRBJ2-2, with 8 bases matching TRBD1. CDR1 is SQVTM, CDR2 ANQGSEA, per germline. CDR3 length: 14 residues. J was trimmed by 6 bases and V by 4 bases; bases with no gene match: 7. The CDR3 DNA reads as TGCAGCGTTGCGGGCAGGGGGCCGGCCGGGGAGCTGTTTTTT. This gives the protein CSVAGRGPAGELFF.

The genes are TRBV6-5 and TRBJ1-5; 7 bases map to TRBD1. This CDR3 contains 16 residues. Trimming removed 0 bases from V and 5 bases from J; junction bases left unmatched: 7. Germline-derived CDR1 and CDR2 are MNHEY and SVGAGI. Written as DNA, the CDR3 is TGTGCCAGCAGTTACTCCTACAGGGGTAGGCATCAGCCCCAGCATTTT. It codes for CASSYSYRGRHQPQHF.

Only one count was recorded for this clone. The CDR3 DNA reads TGTGCCAGCAGCTTAGCAGCGGGTCGCTTTAGTGAGCAGTTCTTC. Translating gives CASSLAAGRFSEQFF. J is TRBJ2-1 and V is TRBV11-3, with D possibly TRBD2 on 6 matching bases. Trimming stripped 1 base from V and 9 bases from J, with 16 bases between. Germline values: CDR1 SGHNT, CDR2 YENEEA. The CDR3 is made up of 15 amino acids.

The chain is built from TRBV28 and TRBJ2-3; 8 bases align to TRBD2. This CDR3 contains 14 residues. V gave up 8 bases and J gave up 4 bases; unmatched junction bases: 8. The germline V gene encodes CDR1 MDHEN and CDR2 SYDVKM. The CDR3 here is CASPLGLVADTQYF. For the CDR3, the DNA is TGTGCCAGCCCCCTGGGACTAGTTGCAGATACGCAGTATTTT. Supplemented by reference TRBV28 and TRBJ2-3, the full variable domain reads DVKVTQSSRYLVKRTGEKVFLECVQDMDHENMFWYRQDPGLGLRLIYFSYDVKMKEKGDIPEGYSVSREKKERFSLILESASTNQTSMYLCASPLGLVADTQYFGPGTRLTVL.

The V call is TRBV19, the J call TRBJ1-5; 7 positions agree with TRBD1. The J segment lost 1 base and the V segment lost 0 bases, leaving 3 bases of the junction unmatched. Looked up from germline, CDR1 is LNHDA and CDR2 is SQIVND (reference sequence). This CDR3 has 16 amino acids. The CDR3 region is CASSIDQGVSNQPQHF. The CDR3 DNA sequence: TGTGCCAGTAGTATAGATCAGGGGGTGAGCAATCAGCCCCAGCATTTT.

The CDR3 DNA sequence: TGTGCCAGCAGCTCAGGGATCGTGGACACCGGGGAGCTGTTTTTT. Translated, it gives CASSSGIVDTGELFF. The chain links TRBV5-4 to TRBJ2-2; D is possibly TRBD1 (5 bases). The CDR3 has 15 residues. The V gene lost 3 bases and the J gene lost 3 bases, with 12 bases spanning the gap. Per germline, CDR1 SGHNT and CDR2 YYREEE (reference sequence). Complete variable domain (other parts from reference TRBV5-4 and TRBJ2-2): ETGVTQSPTHLIKTRGQQVTLRCSSQSGHNTVSWYQQALGQGPQFIFQYYREEENGRGNFPPRFSGLQFPNYSSELNVNALELDDSALYLCASSSGIVDTGELFFGEGSRLTVL.

This clone was detected a few times. The chain combines TRBV2 with TRBJ1-4; D is perhaps TRBD1 (5 bases). V dropped 3 bases and J dropped 8 bases, with 13 bases sitting between them. The V gene's germline CDR1 is SNHLY and CDR2 FYNNEI. The CDR3 runs to 14 residues. The chain's CDR3 is CASSDFRVGEKLFF. Here the CDR3 DNA reads TGTGCCAGCAGTGATTTCAGGGTGGGAGAAAAACTGTTTTTT. The variable domain in full, completed from reference TRBV2 and TRBJ1-4, reads EPEVTQTPSHQVTQMGQEVILRCVPISNHLYFYWYRQILGQKVEFLVSFYNNEISEKSEIFDDQFSVERPDGSNFTLKIRSTKLEDSAMYFCASSDFRVGEKLFFGSGTQLSVL.

This clone showed up just a few times. This chain links TRBV23-1 with TRBJ1-1; D might be TRBD1 (5 bases). TRBV23-1 is labeled an ORF, and its function is uncertain. V shed 1 base and J shed 4 bases, with 7 bases lying between them. The CDR3 covers 13 residues. In DNA, the CDR3 is TGCGCCAGCAGTCAATTCGGGGGCACTGAAGCTTTCTTT. This codes for CASSQFGGTEAFF.

The V call is TRBV28, the J call TRBJ1-5; no firm D call. Trimming cost V 6 bases and J 0 bases, with 12 bases left between them. CDR3 length: 15 residues. Germline assignment: CDR1 MDHEN and CDR2 SYDVKM. The CDR3 DNA reads as TGTGCCAGCAGACGCCTAGACCGTAGCAATCAGCCCCAGCATTTT. Its protein is CASRRLDRSNQPQHF.

The chain joins TRBV5-1 to TRBJ1-2, with a weak D call TRBD1 (5 bases). The CDR3 runs to 14 residues. The germline V and J ends were trimmed by 3 bases and 8 bases, with 17 bases remaining between them. Germline V CDR1 and CDR2: SGHRS, YFSETQ. CDR3: CASSWGLRGFGYTF. CDR3 nucleotide sequence: TGCGCCAGCAGCTGGGGACTTCGGGGGTTCGGCTACACCTTC.

This clone has more than one count but fewer than ten. V is TRBV28 and J is TRBJ1-3; TRBD1 agrees at 8 bases. Germline V gene lookup returns CDR1 MDHEN and CDR2 SYDVKM. J was trimmed by 4 bases and V by 2 bases; bases with no gene match: 4. CDR3 length: 15 residues. The CDR3 here is CASSLTDRGGNTIYF. As DNA, the CDR3 is TGTGCCAGCAGTTTAACCGACAGGGGCGGAAACACCATATATTTT.

The chain recombines TRBV30 with TRBJ2-7, with 10 bases that match TRBD2. Losses at the gene ends were 8 bases for V and 6 bases for J; bases not matched to a gene: 16. Germline CDR1 reads GTSNPN; CDR2 reads SVGIG (reference sequence). This CDR3 contains 15 residues. The CDR3 spells CALSGLAGVVVEQYF. CDR3 nucleotide sequence: TGTGCCCTTTCAGGGCTAGCGGGAGTTGTAGTCGAGCAGTACTTC.

The gene calls are TRBV15 and TRBJ2-3; 7 nucleotides line up with TRBD2. Losses at the gene ends were 5 bases for V and 4 bases for J; bases not matched to a gene: 18. The CDR3 spans 18 residues. Germline CDR1 is LNHNV and CDR2 is YYDKDF (reference sequence). The CDR3 sequence is CATSLPRDYKRVADTQYF. CDR3 nucleotide sequence: TGTGCCACCAGCCTACCCCGGGACTATAAAAGAGTAGCAGATACGCAGTATTTT.

The rearrangement links TRBV5-6 to TRBJ2-1; 8 nucleotides line up with TRBD2. The germline V gene encodes CDR1 SGHDT and CDR2 YYEEEE. This CDR3 region has 11 residues. Trimming at V came to 3 bases and at J to 10 bases, leaving 0 bases not matched to a gene. The CDR3 sequence is CASSSGGEQFF. The CDR3 bases are TGTGCCAGCAGCTCGGGAGGGGAGCAGTTCTTC.

The chain is built from TRBV12-5 and TRBJ2-3; D may be TRBD2 (5 bases). Trimming removed 7 bases at V and 0 bases at J, with 17 bases between. This CDR3 is built from 16 residues. Germline V gives CDR1 LGHNT, CDR2 FRNRAP. The CDR3 region has the DNA TGTGCTAGTGCCGCCCGGGGAAGTAATAGCACAGATACGCAGTATTTT. Translated, it gives CASAARGSNSTDTQYF. Full variable domain (missing parts from reference TRBV12-5 and TRBJ2-3): DARVTQTPRHKVTEMGQEVTMRCQPILGHNTVFWYRQTMMQGLELLAYFRNRAPLDDSGMPKDRFSAEMPDATLATLKIQPSEPRDSAVYFCASAARGSNSTDTQYFGPGTRLTVL.

This rearrangement joins TRBV5-1 to TRBJ2-7, with TRBD2 identical over 12 bases. Per germline, CDR1 SGHRS and CDR2 YFSETQ. The V gene end was trimmed by 3 bases and the J gene end by 5 bases; junction bases not matched to a gene: 6. This CDR3 contains 15 residues. The CDR3 DNA reads as TGCGCCAGCAGCTGGGGACTAGCGGGCCGGGACGAGCAGTACTTC. Protein: CASSWGLAGRDEQYF.

The table lists this clone with a few counts. This chain links TRBV5-8 with TRBJ2-7; 7 nucleotides align to TRBD1. Germline-derived CDR1 and CDR2 are SGHTS and YDEGEE. This CDR3 spans 13 amino acids. Unmatched junction bases numbered 6, after V lost 7 bases and J lost 2 bases. The CDR3: CASPRDSPYEQYF. CDR3 sequence (DNA): TGTGCCAGCCCCCGGGACAGTCCCTACGAGCAGTACTTC.

This chain connects TRBV7-9 to TRBJ2-2; 10 bases are a match to TRBD1. Germline values: CDR1 SEHNR, CDR2 FQNEAQ (reference sequence). Trimming at V came to 5 bases and at J to 2 bases, leaving 11 bases not matched to a gene. This CDR3 region has 18 residues. The CDR3 DNA sequence: TGTGCCAGCAGCCCGAAGCGGACAGGGGGGGTCAACACCGGGGAGCTGTTTTTT. It codes for CASSPKRTGGVNTGELFF.

The chain joins TRBV6-5 to TRBJ2-2; 10 bases map to TRBD1. The germline V gene has CDR1 MNHEY and CDR2 SVGAGI. After removal of 2 bases from V and 5 bases from J, the junction contained 2 bases not matched to a gene. The CDR3 totals 15 residues. The CDR3 sequence is CASSYGGQGTGELFF. The DNA for the CDR3 is TGTGCCAGCAGTTACGGGGGACAGGGGACCGGGGAGCTGTTTTTT.

The V call is TRBV6-6, the J call TRBJ2-1; a weak D match, TRBD1 (5 bases). CDR1 MNHNY and CDR2 SVGAGI come from the germline V gene (reference sequence). Deletions cut 6 bases from V and 7 bases from J, with 13 bases between. The CDR3 runs to 13 residues. This CDR3 reads CASRDTARNEQFF. In nucleotides, the CDR3 is TGTGCCAGCAGGGACACTGCTAGGAATGAGCAGTTCTTC.

This clone was seen once. V gene TRBV7-2 combines with J gene TRBJ2-7, with a possible D match to TRBD1 (5 bases). Looked up from germline, CDR1 is SGHTA and CDR2 is FQGNSA. This CDR3 has 15 amino acids. The V gene lost 1 base and the J gene lost 7 bases, with 17 bases spanning the gap. The CDR3 DNA reads TGTGCCAGCAGCTTAGATTCTGGGGCCATTGTGGAGCAGTACTTC. This translates into CASSLDSGAIVEQYF.

This clone turned up a few times. The chain combines TRBV10-2 with TRBJ1-1, with a tentative D call TRBD1 (5 bases). Germline assignment: CDR1 WSHSY and CDR2 SAAADI. V lost 7 bases, J lost 5 bases, and 8 bases lay in between. The CDR3 runs 11 residues. The CDR3 DNA follows: TGCGCCAGCACCCAGGGAACTGAAGCTTTCTTT. Translated, it gives CASTQGTEAFF.

This clone appeared a few times. This chain connects TRBV28 to TRBJ1-2; D is possibly TRBD1 (5 bases). V lost 4 bases and J 3 bases, leaving 18 bases between the germline ends. Germline loops: CDR1 MDHEN, CDR2 SYDVKM. The CDR3 spans 16 residues. CDR3 sequence reads: CASSSPISRTHYGYTF. The CDR3 DNA reads as TGTGCCAGCAGTTCACCAATATCCAGGACACACTATGGCTACACCTTC.

The rearrangement uses TRBV27 and TRBJ1-1, with D uncertain. Between the trimmed V and J ends, which lost 5 bases and 0 bases, there was a span of 19 bases. Germline CDR1 MNHEY, CDR2 SMNVEV (reference sequence). CDR3 size: 17 residues. CDR3 DNA sequence: TGTGCCAGCAGTCCTTTATCCCTAGGGCGGGTGAACACTGAAGCTTTCTTT. As protein: CASSPLSLGRVNTEAFF.

The gene calls are TRBV11-2 and TRBJ1-3; D remains ambiguous. Germline V CDR1 and CDR2: SGHAT, FQNNGV. The CDR3 loop spans 14 amino acids. V was clipped by 3 bases and J by 0 bases, with 6 bases between them. The CDR3 DNA is TGTGCCAGCAGCTTGCCCGGCTCTGGAAACACCATATATTTT. Translating gives CASSLPGSGNTIYF.

In its sample, this clone was seen a few times. The chain is built from TRBV19 and TRBJ2-1; D possibly corresponds to TRBD2 (6 bases). V was trimmed by 0 bases and J by 7 bases, leaving 19 bases between them. Germline CDR1 reads LNHDA; CDR2 reads SQIVND (reference sequence). This CDR3 comprises 17 residues. The CDR3 reads CASSIEAGLTRENEQFF. The CDR3 DNA sequence: TGTGCCAGTAGTATAGAAGCCGGACTCACCCGGGAGAATGAGCAGTTCTTC.

This clone was counted a single time. The CDR3 protein is CAWSVRSGSYNEQFF. CDR3 DNA: TGTGCCTGGAGTGTACGAAGCGGGAGCTACAATGAGCAGTTCTTC. The chain carries TRBV30 and TRBJ2-1, with 8 bases identical to TRBD2. The CDR3 has 15 residues. J gave up 3 bases and V 0 bases, and 4 bases lay outside the gene matches. The germline V gene encodes CDR1 GTSNPN and CDR2 SVGIG (reference sequence).

The rearrangement links TRBV5-8 to TRBJ2-2; TRBD2 matches 8 bases. The CDR3 spans 16 residues. After removal of 2 bases from V and 9 bases from J, the junction contained 12 bases not matched to a gene. CDR1 is SGHTS, CDR2 YDEGEE, per germline. The CDR3 nucleotides read TGTGCCAGCAGCTTCAAGAGCGGACTAGCCTCCCGGGAGCTGTTTTTT. Its protein is CASSFKSGLASRELFF.

The chain carries TRBV4-2 and TRBJ2-7, with 9 bases fitting TRBD1. Germline V gene sequence: CDR1 LGHNA, CDR2 YNFKEQ. V lost 3 bases to trimming and J lost 4 bases; unmatched junction nucleotides: 7. This CDR3 is 15 amino acids long. The chain's CDR3 is CASSQHRGREYEQYF. CDR3 nucleotides: TGTGCCAGCAGCCAGCACAGGGGGCGCGAGTACGAGCAGTACTTC.

The chain uses TRBV7-8 and TRBJ1-4; the match to TRBD1 covers 7 bases. Germline loops: CDR1 SGHVS, CDR2 FQNEAQ. This CDR3 region has 14 residues. The ends lost 4 bases at V and 8 bases at J; junction bases unmatched: 7. The DNA of the CDR3 is TGTGCCAGCAGCTACAGGGACAGCTACGAAAAACTGTTTTTT. It yields the protein CASSYRDSYEKLFF.